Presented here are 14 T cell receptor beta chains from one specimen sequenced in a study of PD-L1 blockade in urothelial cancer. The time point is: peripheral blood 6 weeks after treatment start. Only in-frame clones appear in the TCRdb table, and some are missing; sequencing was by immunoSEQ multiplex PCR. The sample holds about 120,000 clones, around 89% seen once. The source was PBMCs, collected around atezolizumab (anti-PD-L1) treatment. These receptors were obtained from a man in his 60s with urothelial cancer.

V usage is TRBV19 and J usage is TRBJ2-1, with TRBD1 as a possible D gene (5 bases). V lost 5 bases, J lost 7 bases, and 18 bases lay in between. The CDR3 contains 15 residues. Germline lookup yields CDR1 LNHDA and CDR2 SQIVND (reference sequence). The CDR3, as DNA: TGTGCCAGTAGTCTCCGACAGAATGACGAAAATGAGCAGTTCTTC. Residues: CASSLRQNDENEQFF.

This CDR3 reads CASSEGSWGLGGYTF. The CDR3 DNA sequence: TGTGCCAGCAGTGAAGGCTCATGGGGGCTCGGTGGCTACACCTTC. The rearrangement links TRBV2 to TRBJ1-2, with D perhaps TRBD1 (6 bases). V lost 1 base and J 7 bases, leaving 16 bases between the germline ends. The CDR3 covers 15 residues. The germline gives CDR1 SNHLY, CDR2 FYNNEI. Full variable domain (outside the CDR3, taken from reference TRBV2 and TRBJ1-2): EPEVTQTPSHQVTQMGQEVILRCVPISNHLYFYWYRQILGQKVEFLVSFYNNEISEKSEIFDDQFSVERPDGSNFTLKIRSTKLEDSAMYFCASSEGSWGLGGYTFGSGTRLTVV.

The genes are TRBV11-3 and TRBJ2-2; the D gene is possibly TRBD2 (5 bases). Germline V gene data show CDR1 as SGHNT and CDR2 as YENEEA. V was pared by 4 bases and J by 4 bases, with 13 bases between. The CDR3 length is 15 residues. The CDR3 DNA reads TGTGCCAGCAGCTCCCCTGTTCGGGGCACCGGGGAGCTGTTTTTT. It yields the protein CASSSPVRGTGELFF.

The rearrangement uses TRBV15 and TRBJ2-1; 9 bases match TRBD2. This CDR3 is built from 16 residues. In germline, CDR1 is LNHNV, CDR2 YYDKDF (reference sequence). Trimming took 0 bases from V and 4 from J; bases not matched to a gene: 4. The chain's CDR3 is CATSRDAGGFYNEQFF. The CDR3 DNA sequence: TGTGCCACCAGCAGAGATGCGGGGGGGTTTTACAATGAGCAGTTCTTC.

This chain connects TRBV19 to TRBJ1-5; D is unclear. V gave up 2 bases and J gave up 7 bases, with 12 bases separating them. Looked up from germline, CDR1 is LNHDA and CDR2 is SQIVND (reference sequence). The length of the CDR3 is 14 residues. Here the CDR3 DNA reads TGTGCCAGTAGTATAACCGGAAGCGGGCAGCCCCAGCATTTT. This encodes CASSITGSGQPQHF.

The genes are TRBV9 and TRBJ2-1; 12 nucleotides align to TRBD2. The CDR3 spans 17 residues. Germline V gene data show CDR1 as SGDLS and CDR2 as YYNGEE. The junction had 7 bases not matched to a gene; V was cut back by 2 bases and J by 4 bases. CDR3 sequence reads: CASSVLAGGLQYNEQFF. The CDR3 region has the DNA TGTGCCAGCAGCGTCCTAGCGGGGGGGCTACAGTACAATGAGCAGTTCTTC.

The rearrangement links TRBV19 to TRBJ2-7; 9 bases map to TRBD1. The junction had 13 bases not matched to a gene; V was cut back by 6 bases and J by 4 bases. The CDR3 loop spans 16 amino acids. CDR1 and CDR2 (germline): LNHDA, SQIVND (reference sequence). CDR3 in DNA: TGTGCCAGTAGCCGCGGGACTGACAGGGGGTGGTACGAGCAGTACTTC. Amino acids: CASSRGTDRGWYEQYF.

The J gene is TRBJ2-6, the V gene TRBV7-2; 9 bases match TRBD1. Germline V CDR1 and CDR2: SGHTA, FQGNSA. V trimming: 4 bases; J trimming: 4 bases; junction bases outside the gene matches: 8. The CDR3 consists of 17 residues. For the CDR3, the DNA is TGTGCCAGCAGCTACTCCGGGACAGGGTTAGGGGCCAACGTCCTGACTTTC. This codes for CASSYSGTGLGANVLTF.

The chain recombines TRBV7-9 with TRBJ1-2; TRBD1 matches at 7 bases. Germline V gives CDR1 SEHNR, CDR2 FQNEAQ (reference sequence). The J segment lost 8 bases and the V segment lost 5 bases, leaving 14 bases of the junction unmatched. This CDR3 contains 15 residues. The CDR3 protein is CASSNRDSLRIGYTF. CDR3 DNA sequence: TGTGCCAGCAGCAACCGGGACAGCCTCCGGATAGGCTACACCTTC.

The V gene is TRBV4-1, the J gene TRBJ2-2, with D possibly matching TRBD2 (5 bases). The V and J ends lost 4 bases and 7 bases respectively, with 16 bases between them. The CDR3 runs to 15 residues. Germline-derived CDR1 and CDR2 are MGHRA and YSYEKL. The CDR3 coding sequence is TGCGCCAGCAGCCCCACCTCCGGGATGGGCGGGGAGCTGTTTTTT. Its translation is CASSPTSGMGGELFF.

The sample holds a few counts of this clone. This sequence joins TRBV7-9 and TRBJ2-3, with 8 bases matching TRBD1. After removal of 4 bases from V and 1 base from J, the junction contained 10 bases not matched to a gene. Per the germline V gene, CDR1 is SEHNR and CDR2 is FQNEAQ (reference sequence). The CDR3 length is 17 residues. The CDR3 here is CASSSSTGAAGTDTQYF. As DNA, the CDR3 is TGTGCCAGCAGCTCCTCGACAGGGGCCGCCGGCACAGATACGCAGTATTTT.

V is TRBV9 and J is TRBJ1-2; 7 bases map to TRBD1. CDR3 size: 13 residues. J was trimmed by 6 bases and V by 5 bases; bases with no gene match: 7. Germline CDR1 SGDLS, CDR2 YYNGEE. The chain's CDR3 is CASSAGQPHGYTF. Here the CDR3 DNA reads TGTGCCAGCAGTGCGGGACAGCCCCATGGCTACACCTTC.

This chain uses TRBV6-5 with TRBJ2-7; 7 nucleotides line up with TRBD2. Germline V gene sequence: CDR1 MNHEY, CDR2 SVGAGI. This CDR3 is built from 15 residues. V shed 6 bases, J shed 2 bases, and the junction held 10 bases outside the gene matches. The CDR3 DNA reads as TGTGCCAGCAGCCTAAAAACGGGACTAACCTACGAGCAGTACTTC. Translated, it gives CASSLKTGLTYEQYF.

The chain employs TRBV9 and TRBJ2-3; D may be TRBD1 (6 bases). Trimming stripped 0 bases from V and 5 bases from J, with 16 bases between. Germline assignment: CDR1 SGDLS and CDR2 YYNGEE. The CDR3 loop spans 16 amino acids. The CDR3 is CASSVARDTPKDTQYF. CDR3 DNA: TGTGCCAGCAGCGTAGCCAGGGACACCCCTAAAGATACGCAGTATTTT. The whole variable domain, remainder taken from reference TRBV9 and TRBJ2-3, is DSGVTQTPKHLITATGQRVTLRCSPRSGDLSVYWYQQSLDQGLQFLIQYYNGEERAKGNILERFSAQQFPDLHSELNLSSLELGDSALYFCASSVARDTPKDTQYFGPGTRLTVL.